This TCR beta chain came from a study of cytomegalovirus exposure and HLA in healthy donors. Trimming shortened V by 0 bases and J by 7 bases, and 13 bases separated the two germline ends. The CDR3 loop spans 15 amino acids. Per germline, CDR1 SGHRS and CDR2 YFSETQ. Findings and caveats of the study: Later analysis showed most CMV-associated TCR beta chains appearing HLA-restricted. In a later analysis, specific HLA alleles were associated with some 16,000 TCR beta sequences at a 0.05 false discovery rate.

For this clone: What it binds is unknown.

PCR used 60 Vbeta primers and 13 Jbeta primers. Sequenced by immunoSEQ multiplex PCR; TCRdb stores in-frame clones only, minus some. The data contain around 130,000 clones, roughly 62% of them singletons. The sequencing sample was made of PBMCs. This chain connects TRBV5-1 to TRBJ1-4; no clear D. The clonotype originates from a man aged 25 to 40 in good health and CMV-seropositive. The CDR3 bases are TGCGCCAGCAGCTTGGAACGGGGAGGGCGTGAAAAACTGTTTTTT. This translates into CASSLERGGREKLFF.